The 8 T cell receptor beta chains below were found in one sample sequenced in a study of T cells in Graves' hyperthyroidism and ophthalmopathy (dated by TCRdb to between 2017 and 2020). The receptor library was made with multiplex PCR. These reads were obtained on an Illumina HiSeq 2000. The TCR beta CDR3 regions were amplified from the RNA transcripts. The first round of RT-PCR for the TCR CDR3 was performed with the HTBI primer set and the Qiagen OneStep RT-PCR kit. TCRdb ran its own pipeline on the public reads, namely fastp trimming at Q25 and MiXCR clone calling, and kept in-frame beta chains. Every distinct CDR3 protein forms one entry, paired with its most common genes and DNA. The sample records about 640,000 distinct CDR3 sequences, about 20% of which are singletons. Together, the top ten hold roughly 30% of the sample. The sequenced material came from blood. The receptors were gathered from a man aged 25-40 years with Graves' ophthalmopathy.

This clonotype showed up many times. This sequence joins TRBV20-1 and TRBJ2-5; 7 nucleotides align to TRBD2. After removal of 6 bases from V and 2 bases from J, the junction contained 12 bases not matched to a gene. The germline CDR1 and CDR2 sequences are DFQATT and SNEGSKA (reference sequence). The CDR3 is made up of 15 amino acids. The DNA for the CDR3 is TGCAGTGCCGCGCTCGGCGGGAGCCAGCAAGAGACCCAGTACTTC. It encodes CSAALGGSQQETQYF.

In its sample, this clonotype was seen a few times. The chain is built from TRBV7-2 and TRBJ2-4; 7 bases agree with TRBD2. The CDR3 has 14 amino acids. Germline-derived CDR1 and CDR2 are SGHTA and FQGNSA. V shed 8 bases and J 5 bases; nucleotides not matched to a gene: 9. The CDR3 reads CASGERGLQNIQYF. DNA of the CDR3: TGTGCCAGCGGGGAGCGGGGCCTCCAAAACATTCAGTACTTC.

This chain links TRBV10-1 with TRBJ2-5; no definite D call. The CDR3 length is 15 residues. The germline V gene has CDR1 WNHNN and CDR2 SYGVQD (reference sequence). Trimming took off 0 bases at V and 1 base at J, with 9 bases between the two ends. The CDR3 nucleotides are TGCGCCAGCAGTGAGTCGAGAGTTTTCCAAGAGACCCAGTACTTC. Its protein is CASSESRVFQETQYF.

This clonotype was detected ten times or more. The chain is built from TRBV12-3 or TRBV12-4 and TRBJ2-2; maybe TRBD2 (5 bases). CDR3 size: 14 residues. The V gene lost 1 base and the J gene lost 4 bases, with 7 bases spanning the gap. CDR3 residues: CASSLELVTGELFF. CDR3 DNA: TGTGCCAGCAGTTTAGAACTAGTCACCGGGGAGCTGTTTTTT.

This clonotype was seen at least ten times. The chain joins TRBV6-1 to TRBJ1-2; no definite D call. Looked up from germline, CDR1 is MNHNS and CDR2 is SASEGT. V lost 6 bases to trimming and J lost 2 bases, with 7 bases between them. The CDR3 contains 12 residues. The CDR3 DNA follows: TGTGCCAGCAGGGTACAGAACTATGGCTACACCTTC. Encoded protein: CASRVQNYGYTF.

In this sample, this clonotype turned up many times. For the CDR3, the DNA is TGTGCCAGCAGCTCGGCGATCTTCCGGGACAGGGGCGAGCAGTACTTC. Protein product: CASSSAIFRDRGEQYF. The V call is TRBV7-6, the J call TRBJ2-7, with 10 bases fitting TRBD1. Losses at the gene ends were 4 bases for V and 6 bases for J; bases not matched to a gene: 12. There are 16 residues in the CDR3. CDR1 SGHVS and CDR2 FNYEAQ come from the germline V gene.

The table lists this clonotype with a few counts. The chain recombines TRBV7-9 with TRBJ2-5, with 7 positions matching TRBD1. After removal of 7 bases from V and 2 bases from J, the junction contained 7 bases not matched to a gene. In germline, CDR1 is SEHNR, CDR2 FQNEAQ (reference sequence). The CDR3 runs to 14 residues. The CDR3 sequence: CASNFRDRQETQYF. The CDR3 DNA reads TGTGCCAGCAATTTCCGGGACAGACAAGAGACCCAGTACTTC.

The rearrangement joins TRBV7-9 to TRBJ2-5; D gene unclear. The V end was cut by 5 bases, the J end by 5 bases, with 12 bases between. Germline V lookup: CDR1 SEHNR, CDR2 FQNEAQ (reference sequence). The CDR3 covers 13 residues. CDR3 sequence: CASSLLGMETQYF. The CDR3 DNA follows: TGTGCCAGCAGCCTACTGGGGATGGAGACCCAGTACTTC.